A selection of T cell receptor beta chains follows, all from one sample in a study of human T cells and chemical hapten exposure. One entry per CDR3 protein results from TCRdb running MiXCR on the RACE reads. The data show 140,000 or so distinct CDR3 sequences, 12% seen once. Sequences were derived from whole blood, sampled in connection with sensitization to the hapten diphenylcyclopropenone (DPC). The source of these receptors is a woman aged 45-60 years with alopecia areata. Some clones in this sample may be carry-over from other donors' samples. The CDR3 runs from the conserved cysteine through the conserved F or W. The D gene is left open where the match is weak. Size tells how often a clone was seen (once, few, many) or the class of an expanded clone, and some rows leave it out.

v_gene	j_gene	abundance	d_gene	CDR3nt	CDR3aa
TRBV12-3/TRBV12-4	TRBJ1-2	.	.	TGTGCCAGCAGCCCGGACCTGTATGGCTACACCTTC	CASSPDLYGYTF
TRBV5-1	TRBJ2-5	few	TRBD1	TGCGCCAGCAGTATGAAGCCGGGACAGCTTGATGAGACCCAGTACTTC	CASSMKPGQLDETQYF
TRBV30	TRBJ2-2	few	.	TGTGCCTGGAGTGTACGTGGGTTCACCGGGGAGCTGTTTTTT	CAWSVRGFTGELFF
TRBV30	TRBJ2-2	few	.	TGTGCCGCGAGCGCGGTCGTTACCGGGGAGCTGTTTTTT	CAASAVVTGELFF
TRBV6-6	TRBJ2-3	many	TRBD2	TGTGCCAGCAATGGACTAGCGGGAGGTGGAGATACGCAGTATTTT	CASNGLAGGGDTQYF
TRBV20-1	TRBJ2-3	many	TRBD2	TGCAGTGCTAGAGCTAGCGGGCGGGGAGATACGCAGTATTTT	CSARASGRGDTQYF
TRBV2	TRBJ2-6	.	.	TGTGCCAGCAGCGAGCGTATCTCTGGGGCCAACGTCCTGACTTTC	CASSERISGANVLTF
TRBV4-3	TRBJ2-3	few	.	TGCGCCAGCAGCCAAGCAGGGGTCCAGGGGGATACGCAGTATTTT	CASSQAGVQGDTQYF
TRBV5-4	TRBJ2-1	.	.	TGTGCCAGCAGCACGCTGCCTTCGAATGAGCAGTTCTTC	CASSTLPSNEQFF
TRBV6-5	TRBJ1-5	.	.	TGTGCCAGCAGCACGTACCTGGGAAATCAGCCCCAGCATTTT	CASSTYLGNQPQHF
TRBV6-2/TRBV6-3	TRBJ1-1	many	TRBD1	TGTGCCAGCAGTCCGACAGGGACGGTCACTGAAGCTTTCTTT	CASSPTGTVTEAFF
TRBV13	TRBJ2-7	few	TRBD1	TGTGCCAGCAGCTTAGGTGAAGGCTGGACAGGGAGGAGCGAGCAGTACTTC	CASSLGEGWTGRSEQYF
TRBV5-6	TRBJ1-1	many	.	TGTGCCTCCTCCCCTCTGAATGTAAAGACTGAAGCTTTCTTT	CASSPLNVKTEAFF
TRBV27	TRBJ2-7	.	TRBD1	TGTGCCTGCAGTCCCTGGGACAGGGTAGGCAACGAGCAGTACTTC	CACSPWDRVGNEQYF
TRBV9	TRBJ2-1	.	.	TGTGCCAGCAGCGTCGGCGGTACTGAGTCCTACAATGAGCAGTTCTTC	CASSVGGTESYNEQFF